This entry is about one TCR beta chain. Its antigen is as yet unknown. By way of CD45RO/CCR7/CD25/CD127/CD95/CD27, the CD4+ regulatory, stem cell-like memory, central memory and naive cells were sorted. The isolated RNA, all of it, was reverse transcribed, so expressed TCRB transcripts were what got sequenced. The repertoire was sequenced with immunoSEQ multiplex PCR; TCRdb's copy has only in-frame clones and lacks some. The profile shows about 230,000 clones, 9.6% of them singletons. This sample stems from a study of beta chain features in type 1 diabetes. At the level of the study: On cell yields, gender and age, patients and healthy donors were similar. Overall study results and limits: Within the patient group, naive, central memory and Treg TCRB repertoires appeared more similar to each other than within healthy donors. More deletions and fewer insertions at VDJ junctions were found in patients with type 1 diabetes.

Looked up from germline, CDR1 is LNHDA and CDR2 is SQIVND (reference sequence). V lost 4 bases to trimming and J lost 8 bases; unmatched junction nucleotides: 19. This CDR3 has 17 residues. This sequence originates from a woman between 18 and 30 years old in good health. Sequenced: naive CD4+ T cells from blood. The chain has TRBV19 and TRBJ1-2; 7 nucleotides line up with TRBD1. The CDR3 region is CASSTPGTAEPNVGYTF. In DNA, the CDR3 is TGTGCCAGTAGTACCCCTGGGACAGCAGAGCCTAATGTGGGCTACACCTTC. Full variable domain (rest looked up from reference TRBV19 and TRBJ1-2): DGGITQSPKYLFRKEGQNVTLSCEQNLNHDAMYWYRQDPGQGLRLIYYSQIVNDFQKGDIAEGYSVSREKKESFPLTVTSAQKNPTAFYLCASSTPGTAEPNVGYTFGSGTRLTVV.